Listed here are 28 T cell receptor beta chains from one sample, sequenced in a study of blood T cell repertoires in COVID-19. The protocol was immunoSEQ multiplex PCR, while the TCRdb copy is restricted to in-frame clones and leaves out a portion. The repertoire has approximately 90,000 clones, about 85% of them found once; the top ten carry about an eighth. Sequencing used peripheral blood. All receptors come from a human donor in a cohort sampled during active COVID-19.

The chain links TRBV23-1 to TRBJ1-2, with 9 bases matching TRBD1. TRBV23-1 is designated an ORF whose function remains uncertain. V shed 5 bases and J 7 bases; nucleotides not matched to a gene: 14. The CDR3 contains 16 residues. The chain's CDR3 is CASSCRDRAPFAGYTF. Here the CDR3 DNA reads TGCGCCAGCAGTTGCCGGGACAGGGCTCCATTCGCTGGCTACACCTTC.

In DNA, the CDR3 is TGTGCCACCAGCAGAGTACCGGGAGAATTCGACGAGCAGTACTTC. This translates into CATSRVPGEFDEQYF. V and J are TRBV15 and TRBJ2-7, with D maybe TRBD2 (6 bases). From germline, CDR1 is LNHNV and CDR2 YYDKDF (reference sequence). Between the trimmed V and J ends, which lost 1 base and 5 bases, there was a span of 15 bases. The CDR3 length is 15 residues.

This rearrangement joins TRBV29-1 to TRBJ2-3, with a possible D match to TRBD2 (5 bases). The CDR3 extends over 16 amino acids. In germline, CDR1 is SQVTM, CDR2 ANQGSEA. Trimming removed 4 bases at V and 0 bases at J, with 17 bases between. This chain's CDR3 is CSVGGLDTASTDTQYF. The CDR3 DNA is TGCAGCGTTGGAGGACTCGACACCGCTAGCACAGATACGCAGTATTTT.

The table lists this clone with a count of one. The chain combines TRBV27 with TRBJ2-7, with D possibly TRBD2 on 6 matching bases. Between the trimmed V and J ends, which lost 3 bases and 2 bases, there was a span of 11 bases. This CDR3 is 14 amino acids long. The germline CDR1 and CDR2 sequences are MNHEY and SMNVEV (reference sequence). The DNA for the CDR3 is TGTGCCAGCAGTTTTAGCGGACCGACCTACGAGCAGTACTTC. As protein: CASSFSGPTYEQYF.

V and J are TRBV5-8 and TRBJ2-1; D is undetermined. V lost 5 bases, J lost 12 bases, and 12 bases lay in between. Germline V CDR1 and CDR2: SGHTS, YDEGEE. The CDR3 runs to 11 residues. The CDR3 DNA sequence: TGTGCCAGCAGTGTCCGCGAGTGGCAGTTCTTC. Its protein is CASSVREWQFF.

The rearrangement joins TRBV27 to TRBJ1-4; no reliable D call. Looked up from germline, CDR1 is MNHEY and CDR2 is SMNVEV (reference sequence). CDR3 size: 15 residues. V was pared by 5 bases and J by 4 bases, with 14 bases between. The chain's CDR3 is CASSPSSSYNEKLFF. CDR3 DNA: TGTGCCAGCAGTCCCTCGTCCAGTTATAATGAAAAACTGTTTTTT.

The chain recombines TRBV10-3 with TRBJ2-7, with 9 bases fitting TRBD1. Germline CDR1 ENHRY, CDR2 SYGVKD. Trimming at V came to 7 bases and at J to 0 bases, leaving 4 bases not matched to a gene. The CDR3 covers 14 residues. This CDR3 is CAITPGQGSYEQYF. The CDR3 DNA sequence: TGTGCCATCACGCCGGGACAGGGCTCCTACGAGCAGTACTTC.

The chain links TRBV2 to TRBJ1-1; TRBD1 might be the D (5 bases). This CDR3 region has 17 residues. Trimming removed 2 bases at V and 0 bases at J, with 16 bases between. The germline V gene has CDR1 SNHLY and CDR2 FYNNEI. The CDR3 protein is CASSERGVWGMNTEAFF. DNA of the CDR3: TGTGCCAGCAGTGAACGCGGGGTTTGGGGGATGAACACTGAAGCTTTCTTT.

The chain recombines TRBV7-2 with TRBJ2-5, with D possibly being TRBD2 (6 bases). V gave up 4 bases and J gave up 5 bases, with 14 bases separating them. The CDR3 has 14 amino acids. In germline, CDR1 is SGHTA, CDR2 FQGNSA. This CDR3 reads CASSSSGTLETQYF. The CDR3 DNA sequence: TGTGCCAGCAGCTCTTCCGGGACTTTGGAGACCCAGTACTTC.

The V and J genes are TRBV6-6 and TRBJ2-7; 9 bases map to TRBD2. Trimming cost V 2 bases and J 6 bases; bases outside gene matches: 8. CDR1 is MNHNY and CDR2 is SVGAGI in the germline V gene (reference sequence). The CDR3 is 15 amino acids. The CDR3 DNA reads TGTGCCAGCAGTTACGAGCAGCGGGGGGTCGGCGAGCAGTACTTC. Encoded protein: CASSYEQRGVGEQYF.

The chain uses TRBV4-1 and TRBJ1-4, with D uncertain. This CDR3 is built from 13 residues. Per germline, CDR1 MGHRA and CDR2 YSYEKL. Trimming stripped 2 bases from V and 6 bases from J, with 7 bases between. CDR3 region: CASSQQVDEKLFF. CDR3 DNA: TGCGCCAGCAGCCAACAGGTGGATGAAAAACTGTTTTTT.

This chain uses TRBV5-1 with TRBJ2-3; 8 bases fit TRBD2. The CDR3 covers 15 residues. Germline V gene sequence: CDR1 SGHRS, CDR2 YFSETQ. Trimming took 2 bases from V and 0 from J; bases not matched to a gene: 2. The CDR3 region is CASSLAGVSTDTQYF. The CDR3 DNA follows: TGCGCCAGCAGCTTAGCGGGGGTAAGCACAGATACGCAGTATTTT.

The chain employs TRBV30 and TRBJ2-1, with 8 bases fitting TRBD2. The CDR3 sequence is 13 residues long. With 5 bases clipped from V and 6 bases from J, the junction kept 6 bases outside the gene matches. Germline assignment: CDR1 GTSNPN and CDR2 SVGIG (reference sequence). The CDR3 loop reads CAWYSGTGNEQFF. The CDR3 nucleotides are TGTGCCTGGTATAGCGGGACCGGCAATGAGCAGTTCTTC. Combining the CDR3 with reference TRBV30 and TRBJ2-1 gives the whole variable domain SQTIHQWPATLVQPVGSPLSLECTVEGTSNPNLYWYRQAAGRGLQLLFYSVGIGQISSEVPQNLSASRPQDRQFILSSKKLLLSDSGFYLCAWYSGTGNEQFFGPGTRLTVL.

The CDR3 protein is CASRPRQGPYEQYF. CDR3 nucleotides: TGTGCCAGCAGACCCAGACAGGGTCCCTACGAGCAGTACTTC. The chain has TRBV28 and TRBJ2-7; 7 nucleotides match TRBD1. J lost 2 bases, V lost 6 bases, and 7 bases had no gene match. The CDR3 loop spans 14 amino acids. Germline lookup yields CDR1 MDHEN and CDR2 SYDVKM.

A note on this clone: Sequence at one end of the junction differs from germline and may be a read error. The gene calls are TRBV29-1 and TRBJ2-3, with 12 bases aligning to TRBD2. The CDR3 length is 14 residues. Looked up from germline, CDR1 is SQVTM and CDR2 is ANQGSEA. The CDR3 spells CSLDLAGGVDTQYF. The CDR3 DNA sequence: TGCAGCCTTGACCTAGCGGGAGGGGTGGATACGCAGTATTTT.

To note about this clone: Germline is not matched at one junction end, which may reflect a read error. The J gene is TRBJ1-1, the V gene TRBV2; D is perhaps TRBD1 (6 bases). Germline V gene data show CDR1 as SNHLY and CDR2 as FYNNEI. This CDR3 contains 12 residues. The CDR3 bases are TGTGCCAGCAGTGAAGCTCAAAGGACAGAGCTTTTT. As protein: CASSEAQRTELF.

J is TRBJ2-7 and V is TRBV3-1 (or the pseudogene TRBV3-2); 7 bases line up with TRBD2. CDR3 length: 15 amino acids. After removal of 0 bases from V and 5 bases from J, the junction contained 7 bases not matched to a gene. Germline V gene sequence: CDR1 LGHDT, CDR2 YNNKEL (reference sequence). The CDR3 sequence: CASSQDYGGSNEQYF. CDR3 DNA sequence: TGTGCCAGCAGCCAAGATTATGGCGGGAGTAACGAGCAGTACTTC.

This chain links TRBV6-1 with TRBJ2-3, with unresolved D. Germline CDR1 MNHNS, CDR2 SASEGT. The CDR3 is made up of 16 amino acids. Trimming left V 2 bases short and J 6 bases short, with 18 bases between. CDR3 coding DNA: TGTGCCAGCAGTGAAAGAATGGCGACACCTGTCGATACGCAGTATTTT. This gives the protein CASSERMATPVDTQYF.

This chain links TRBV2 with TRBJ2-1; D perhaps matches TRBD1 (6 bases). Trimming removed 9 bases from V and 1 base from J, with 13 bases in between. Germline CDR1 SNHLY, CDR2 FYNNEI. CDR3 length equals 14 residues. The CDR3, as DNA: TGTGCCAGATCAGGGGCCCAGTCCTACAATGAGCAGTTCTTC. It codes for CARSGAQSYNEQFF.

The V and J genes are TRBV28 and TRBJ2-7; TRBD2 matches 8 bases. The CDR3 extends over 14 amino acids. Germline V lookup: CDR1 MDHEN, CDR2 SYDVKM. Trimming at V came to 2 bases and at J to 0 bases, leaving 0 bases not matched to a gene. The CDR3, as DNA: TGTGCCAGCAGTTTAAGCGGGGGCTCCTACGAGCAGTACTTC. Translated: CASSLSGGSYEQYF.

The chain joins TRBV6-2 or TRBV6-3 to TRBJ1-5; TRBD1 might be the D (6 bases). Germline loops: CDR1 MNHEY, CDR2 SVGEGT. V was shortened by 4 bases and J by 3 bases, with 13 bases between the two germline ends. CDR3 length: 15 residues. The CDR3 sequence: CASSFRGIFNQPQHF. Here the CDR3 DNA reads TGTGCCAGCAGTTTTAGGGGGATCTTCAATCAGCCCCAGCATTTT.

The V gene is TRBV28, the J gene TRBJ2-7; D may be TRBD2 (5 bases). CDR3 size: 12 residues. V was clipped by 7 bases and J by 1 base, with 8 bases between them. Germline assignment: CDR1 MDHEN and CDR2 SYDVKM. The CDR3: CASTGWSYEQYF. DNA for the CDR3: TGTGCCAGCACGGGGTGGTCCTACGAGCAGTACTTC.

J is TRBJ1-5 and V is TRBV4-1; 7 bases line up with TRBD1. V shed 4 bases, J shed 6 bases, and the junction held 18 bases outside the gene matches. This CDR3 is built from 18 residues. The germline V gene encodes CDR1 MGHRA and CDR2 YSYEKL. The CDR3 spells CASSLSPGGTRSGQPQHF. CDR3 nucleotides: TGCGCCAGCAGCCTAAGCCCAGGGGGTACCCGGAGTGGTCAGCCCCAGCATTTT.

The CDR3 DNA reads as TGTGCCAGCTCCTCAGGAACTGAACCCTACGAGCAGTACTTC. Amino acid sequence: CASSSGTEPYEQYF. The chain couples TRBV9 to TRBJ2-7, with D unresolved. V was trimmed by 7 bases and J by 2 bases, leaving 16 bases between them. In germline, CDR1 is SGDLS, CDR2 YYNGEE. This CDR3 comprises 14 residues.

The J gene is TRBJ1-5, the V gene TRBV9, with D tentatively TRBD1 (6 bases). With 0 bases removed from V and 6 bases from J, the gap between germline ends came to 10 bases. Germline V gives CDR1 SGDLS, CDR2 YYNGEE. CDR3 size: 14 residues. The DNA of the CDR3 is TGTGCCAGCAGCGTAGCAGGGGATAGTCAGCCCCAGCATTTT. Amino acids: CASSVAGDSQPQHF.

The chain employs TRBV5-1 and TRBJ1-2; a weak D match, TRBD1 (6 bases). The V gene lost 3 bases and the J gene lost 2 bases, with 14 bases spanning the gap. This CDR3 has 15 amino acids. CDR1 SGHRS and CDR2 YFSETQ come from the germline V gene. The CDR3 DNA reads TGCGCCAGCAGCTCTCAGACAGGCGAGAACTATGGCTACACCTTC. Protein: CASSSQTGENYGYTF.

The rearrangement links TRBV12-3 or TRBV12-4 to TRBJ2-1, with D unresolved. The CDR3 runs 12 residues. V was pared by 6 bases and J by 7 bases, with 10 bases between. The CDR3 protein is CASRSLLNEQFF. The CDR3 nucleotides are TGTGCCAGCAGGTCCCTTTTGAATGAGCAGTTCTTC.

The rearrangement uses TRBV29-1 and TRBJ2-1; TRBD2 aligns across 10 bases. Per the germline V gene, CDR1 is SQVTM and CDR2 is ANQGSEA. The CDR3 length is 15 residues. The J segment lost 3 bases and the V segment lost 2 bases, leaving 4 bases of the junction unmatched. The CDR3 sequence is CSVELAGEYYNEQFF. The CDR3 DNA follows: TGCAGCGTTGAACTAGCGGGAGAATACTACAATGAGCAGTTCTTC.